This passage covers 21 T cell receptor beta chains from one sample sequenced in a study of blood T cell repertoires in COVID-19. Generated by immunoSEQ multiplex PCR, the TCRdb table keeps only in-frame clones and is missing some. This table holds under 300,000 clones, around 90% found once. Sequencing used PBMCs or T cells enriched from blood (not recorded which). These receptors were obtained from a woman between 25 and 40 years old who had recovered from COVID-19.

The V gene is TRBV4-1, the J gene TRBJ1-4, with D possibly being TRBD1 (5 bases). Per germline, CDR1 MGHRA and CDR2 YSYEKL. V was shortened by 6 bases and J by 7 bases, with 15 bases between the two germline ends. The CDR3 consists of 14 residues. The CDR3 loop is CASRARVPFEKLFF. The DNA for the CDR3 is TGCGCCAGCAGGGCCAGGGTACCCTTTGAAAAACTGTTTTTT.

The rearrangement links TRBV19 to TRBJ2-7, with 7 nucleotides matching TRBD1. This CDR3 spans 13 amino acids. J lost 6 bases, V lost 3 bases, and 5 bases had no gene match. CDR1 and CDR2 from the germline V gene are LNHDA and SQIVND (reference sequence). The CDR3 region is CASSIDRDGEQYF. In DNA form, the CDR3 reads TGTGCCAGTAGTATCGACAGGGATGGCGAGCAGTACTTC.

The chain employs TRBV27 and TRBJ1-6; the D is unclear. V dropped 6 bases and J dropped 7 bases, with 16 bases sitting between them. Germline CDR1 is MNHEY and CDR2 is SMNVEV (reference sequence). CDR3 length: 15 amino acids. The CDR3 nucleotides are TGTGCCAGCAGACTATCGGGAGAAGGCAATTCACCCCTCCACTTT. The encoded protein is CASRLSGEGNSPLHF.

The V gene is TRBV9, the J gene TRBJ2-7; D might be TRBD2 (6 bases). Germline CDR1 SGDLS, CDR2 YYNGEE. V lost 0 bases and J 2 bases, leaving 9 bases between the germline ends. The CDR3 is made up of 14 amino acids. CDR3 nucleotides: TGTGCCAGCAGCGTAGATGGAGGGACCTACGAGCAGTACTTC. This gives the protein CASSVDGGTYEQYF.

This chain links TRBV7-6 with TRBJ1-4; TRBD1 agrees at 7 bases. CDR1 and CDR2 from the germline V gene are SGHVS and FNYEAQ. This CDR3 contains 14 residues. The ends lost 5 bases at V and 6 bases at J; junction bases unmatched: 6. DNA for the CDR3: TGTGCCAGCAGCAAAAGACAGGGAGATGAAAAACTGTTTTTT. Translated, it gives CASSKRQGDEKLFF.

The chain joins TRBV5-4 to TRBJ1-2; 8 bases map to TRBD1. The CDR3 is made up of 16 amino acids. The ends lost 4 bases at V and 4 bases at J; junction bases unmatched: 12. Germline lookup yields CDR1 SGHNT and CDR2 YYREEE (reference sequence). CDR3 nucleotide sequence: TGTGCCAGCAGCCTAAACGAGGCAGGGGGCGGCTATGGCTACACCTTC. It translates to CASSLNEAGGGYGYTF.

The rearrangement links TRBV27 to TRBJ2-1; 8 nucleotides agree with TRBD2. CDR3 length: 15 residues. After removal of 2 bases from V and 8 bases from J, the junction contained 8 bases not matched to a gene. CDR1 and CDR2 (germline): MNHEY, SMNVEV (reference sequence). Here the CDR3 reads CASSLHGLARYEQFF. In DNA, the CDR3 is TGTGCCAGCAGTTTACATGGACTAGCCAGGTATGAGCAGTTCTTC.

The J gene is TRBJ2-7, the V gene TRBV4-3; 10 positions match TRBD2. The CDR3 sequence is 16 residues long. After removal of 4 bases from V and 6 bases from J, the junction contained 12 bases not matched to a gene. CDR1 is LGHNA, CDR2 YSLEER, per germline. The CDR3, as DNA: TGCGCCAGCAGCCTTTCTAGCGGGGGCCTCTTGGGCGAGCAGTACTTC. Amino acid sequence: CASSLSSGGLLGEQYF.

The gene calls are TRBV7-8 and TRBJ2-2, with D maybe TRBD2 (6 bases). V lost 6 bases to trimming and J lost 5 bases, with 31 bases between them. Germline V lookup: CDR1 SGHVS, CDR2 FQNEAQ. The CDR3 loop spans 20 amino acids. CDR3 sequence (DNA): TGTGCCAGCAGGTTATCAACCCAGCCCGGAGGGCCTGCAAAAACCGGGGAGCTGTTTTTT. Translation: CASRLSTQPGGPAKTGELFF. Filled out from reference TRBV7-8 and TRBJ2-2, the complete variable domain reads GAGVSQSPRYKVAKRGQDVALRCDPISGHVSLFWYQQALGQGPEFLTYFQNEAQLDKSGLPSDRFFAERPEGSVSTLKIQRTQQEDSAVYLCASRLSTQPGGPAKTGELFFGEGSRLTVL.

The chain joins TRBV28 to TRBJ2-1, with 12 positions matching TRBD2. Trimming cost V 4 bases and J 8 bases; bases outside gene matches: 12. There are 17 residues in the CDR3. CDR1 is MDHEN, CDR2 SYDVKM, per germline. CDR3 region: CASSSPSGRAFLHEQFF. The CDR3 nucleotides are TGTGCCAGCAGTTCCCCTAGCGGGAGGGCCTTTCTCCATGAGCAGTTCTTC.

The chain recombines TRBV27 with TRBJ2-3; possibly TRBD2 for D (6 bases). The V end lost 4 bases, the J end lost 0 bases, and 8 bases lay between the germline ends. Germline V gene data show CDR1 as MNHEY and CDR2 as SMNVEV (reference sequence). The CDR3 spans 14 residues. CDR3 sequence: CASSSGASTDTQYF. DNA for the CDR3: TGTGCCAGCAGTTCGGGAGCTAGCACAGATACGCAGTATTTT.

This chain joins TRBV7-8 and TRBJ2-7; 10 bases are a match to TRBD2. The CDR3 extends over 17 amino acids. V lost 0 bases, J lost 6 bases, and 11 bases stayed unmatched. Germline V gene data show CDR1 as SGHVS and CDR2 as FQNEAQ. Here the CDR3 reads CASSLAGWLAGAVEQYF. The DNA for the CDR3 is TGTGCCAGCAGCTTAGCGGGCTGGCTAGCGGGAGCGGTCGAGCAGTACTTC.

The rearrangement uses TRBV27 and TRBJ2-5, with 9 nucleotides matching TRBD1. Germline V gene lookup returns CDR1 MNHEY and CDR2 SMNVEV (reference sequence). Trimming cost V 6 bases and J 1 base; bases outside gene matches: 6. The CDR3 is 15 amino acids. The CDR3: CASSRDRDPQETQYF. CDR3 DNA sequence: TGTGCCAGCAGCCGGGACAGGGATCCCCAAGAGACCCAGTACTTC.

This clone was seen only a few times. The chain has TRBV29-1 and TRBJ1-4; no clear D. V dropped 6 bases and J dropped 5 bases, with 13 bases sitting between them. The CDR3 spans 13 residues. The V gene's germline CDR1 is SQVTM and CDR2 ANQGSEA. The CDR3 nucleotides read TGCAGCGTCAGGACTCCCTCGAATGAAAAACTGTTTTTT. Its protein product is CSVRTPSNEKLFF.

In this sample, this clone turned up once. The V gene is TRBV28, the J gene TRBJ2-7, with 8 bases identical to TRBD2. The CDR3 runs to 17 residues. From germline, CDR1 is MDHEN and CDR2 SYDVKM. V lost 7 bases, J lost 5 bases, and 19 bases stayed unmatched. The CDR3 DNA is TGTGCCAGCACCGAAGCCCCCGGACTAGCTACGGCCGACGAGCAGTACTTC. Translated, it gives CASTEAPGLATADEQYF.

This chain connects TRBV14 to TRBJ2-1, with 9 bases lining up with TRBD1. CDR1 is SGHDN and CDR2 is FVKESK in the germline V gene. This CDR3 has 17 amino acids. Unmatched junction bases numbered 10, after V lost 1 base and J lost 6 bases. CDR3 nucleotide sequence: TGTGCCAGCAGCCAAGTTTGGGGACAGGGCCGAACCAATGAGCAGTTCTTC. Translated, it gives CASSQVWGQGRTNEQFF.

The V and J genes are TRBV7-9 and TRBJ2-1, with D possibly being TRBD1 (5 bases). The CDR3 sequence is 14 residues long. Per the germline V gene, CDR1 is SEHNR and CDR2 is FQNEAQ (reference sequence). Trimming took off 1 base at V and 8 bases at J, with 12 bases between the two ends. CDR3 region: CASSLVSGPDEQFF. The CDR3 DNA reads TGTGCCAGCAGCTTAGTATCAGGGCCCGATGAGCAGTTCTTC. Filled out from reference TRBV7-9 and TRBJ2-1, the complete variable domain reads DTGVSQNPRHKITKRGQNVTFRCDPISEHNRLYWYRQTLGQGPEFLTYFQNEAQLEKSRLLSDRFSAERPKGSFSTLEIQRTEQGDSAMYLCASSLVSGPDEQFFGPGTRLTVL.

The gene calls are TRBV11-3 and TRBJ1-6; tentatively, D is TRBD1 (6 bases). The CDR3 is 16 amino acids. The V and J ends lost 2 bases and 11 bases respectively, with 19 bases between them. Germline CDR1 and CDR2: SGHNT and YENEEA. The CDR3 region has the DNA TGTGCCAGCAGCTTAAACGGGGGGGCGCCGGTTGCACCCCTCCACTTT. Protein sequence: CASSLNGGAPVAPLHF.

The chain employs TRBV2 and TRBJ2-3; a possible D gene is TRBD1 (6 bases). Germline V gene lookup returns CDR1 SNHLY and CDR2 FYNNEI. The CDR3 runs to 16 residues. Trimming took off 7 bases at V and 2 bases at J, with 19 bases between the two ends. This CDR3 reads CASKVGAAPPTDTQYF. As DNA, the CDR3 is TGTGCCAGCAAAGTGGGGGCAGCCCCCCCCACAGATACGCAGTATTTT.

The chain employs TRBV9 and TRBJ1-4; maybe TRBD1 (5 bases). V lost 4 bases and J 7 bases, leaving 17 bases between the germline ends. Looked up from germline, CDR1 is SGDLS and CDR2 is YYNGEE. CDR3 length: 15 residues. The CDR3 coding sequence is TGTGCCAGCAGCCCCCCGGGGTCCGGGGGTGAAAAACTGTTTTTT. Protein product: CASSPPGSGGEKLFF.

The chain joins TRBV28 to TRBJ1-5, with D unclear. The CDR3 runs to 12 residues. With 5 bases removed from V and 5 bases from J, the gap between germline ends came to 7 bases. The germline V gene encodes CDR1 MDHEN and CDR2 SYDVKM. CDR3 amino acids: CASSVSYQPQHF. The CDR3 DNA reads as TGTGCCAGCAGTGTCTCTTATCAGCCCCAGCATTTT.